Below are 22 T cell receptor beta chains sequenced from a single sample in a study of shared clonotypes between healthy human individuals. Data came from immunoSEQ multiplex PCR; TCRdb stores just in-frame clones and leaves some out. The sample has millions of clones, less than 95% seen once. Naive CD8 isolation took CD45RO-negative cells positively selected for CCR7 and excluded terminally differentiated effector memory CD45RA+ cells. The sequencing input was naive CD8+ T cells sorted from blood. These receptor sequences come from a man aged 18 to 35 in good health.

The chain uses TRBV4-3 and TRBJ2-1; the D gene is possibly TRBD2 (6 bases). The CDR3 is made up of 17 amino acids. Germline V gives CDR1 LGHNA, CDR2 YSLEER. Trimming took off 0 bases at V and 2 bases at J, with 14 bases between the two ends. The CDR3 DNA sequence: TGCGCCAGCAGCCAAGATCATTCTAGCGCCACCTACAATGAGCAGTTCTTC. It translates to CASSQDHSSATYNEQFF.

For the CDR3, the DNA is TGTGCCAGCAGTGATCCGGGGCTCACAGATACGCAGTATTTT. Translating gives CASSDPGLTDTQYF. The chain is built from TRBV6-1 and TRBJ2-3; either TRBD1 or TRBD2 may fit D (5 bases each). The V and J ends lost 3 bases and 2 bases respectively, with 9 bases between them. The CDR3 has 14 residues. The germline CDR1 and CDR2 sequences are MNHNS and SASEGT.

V and J are TRBV25-1 and TRBJ2-2, with D perhaps matching TRBD1 or TRBD2 (5 bases each). Germline V CDR1 and CDR2: MGHDK, SYGVNS. V lost 1 base and J lost 2, with 17 bases in between. CDR3 length equals 18 residues. CDR3 region: CASSEFSGAGTNTGELFF. CDR3 DNA sequence: TGTGCCAGCAGTGAATTTAGTGGGGCCGGGACCAACACCGGGGAGCTGTTTTTT. The full variable domain, completed using reference TRBV25-1 and TRBJ2-2, is EADIYQTPRYLVIGTGKKITLECSQTMGHDKMYWYQQDPGMELHLIHYSYGVNSTEKGDLSSESTVSRIRTEHFPLTLESARPSHTSQYLCASSEFSGAGTNTGELFFGEGSRLTVL.

The chain couples TRBV10-3 to TRBJ2-7, with 8 bases fitting TRBD2. The CDR3 sequence is 14 residues long. Trimming took 6 bases from V and 4 from J; bases not matched to a gene: 8. Germline values: CDR1 ENHRY, CDR2 SYGVKD. As DNA, the CDR3 is TGTGCCATCAGGCTCGGGGGGGGATCTTACGAGCAGTACTTC. This codes for CAIRLGGGSYEQYF.

V gene TRBV4-3 combines with J gene TRBJ2-7; a weak D match, TRBD1 (6 bases). The CDR3 runs 15 residues. The V gene's germline CDR1 is LGHNA and CDR2 YSLEER. Trimming left V 1 base short and J 2 bases short, with 12 bases between. As DNA, the CDR3 is TGCGCCAGCAGCCAAGGGTTAGGGGGACCCTACGAGCAGTACTTC. Its translation: CASSQGLGGPYEQYF.

The V call is TRBV9, the J call TRBJ2-1, with 12 positions matching TRBD2. The CDR3 is made up of 15 amino acids. Losses at the gene ends were 0 bases for V and 8 bases for J; bases not matched to a gene: 3. Germline V gives CDR1 SGDLS, CDR2 YYNGEE. CDR3 in DNA: TGTGCCAGCAGCGTAGTGGGACTAGCGGGTTATGAGCAGTTCTTC. Translation: CASSVVGLAGYEQFF.

V and J are TRBV6-1 and TRBJ1-3, with D unclear. The CDR3 is 12 amino acids. Trimming removed 6 bases from V and 4 bases from J, with 7 bases in between. Germline CDR1 and CDR2: MNHNS and SASEGT. CDR3 sequence (DNA): TGTGCCAGCAGGGACCACGGAAACACCATATATTTT. Translation: CASRDHGNTIYF.

The V gene is TRBV6-5, the J gene TRBJ2-5; D unresolved. V dropped 5 bases and J dropped 5 bases, with 9 bases sitting between them. Germline V gene sequence: CDR1 MNHEY, CDR2 SVGAGI. This CDR3 has 12 residues. CDR3 in DNA: TGTGCCAGCAGTCTCACCGGGGAGACCCAGTACTTC. The encoded protein is CASSLTGETQYF.

V usage is TRBV11-2 and J usage is TRBJ2-5; D remains unclear. The germline V gene encodes CDR1 SGHAT and CDR2 FQNNGV. Trimming stripped 0 bases from V and 1 base from J, with 6 bases between. The CDR3 extends over 14 amino acids. CDR3 amino acids: CASSLDRFQETQYF. In DNA, the CDR3 is TGTGCCAGCAGCTTAGACAGATTCCAAGAGACCCAGTACTTC.

The chain recombines TRBV30 with TRBJ2-3, with D hard to call. The V gene's germline CDR1 is GTSNPN and CDR2 SVGIG (reference sequence). This CDR3 region has 11 residues. The V and J ends lost 4 bases and 4 bases respectively, with 6 bases between them. CDR3 amino acids: CAWTHADTQYF. The CDR3 DNA sequence: TGTGCCTGGACACATGCAGATACGCAGTATTTT.

This chain's CDR3 is CASSEAGLADSYNEQFF. For the CDR3, the DNA is TGTGCCAGCAGTGAAGCGGGACTAGCGGACTCCTACAATGAGCAGTTCTTC. This chain uses TRBV2 with TRBJ2-1; 11 nucleotides align to TRBD2. The CDR3 length is 17 residues. V was clipped by 0 bases and J by 0 bases; unmatched bases: 1. Germline V gives CDR1 SNHLY, CDR2 FYNNEI.

This sequence joins TRBV27 and TRBJ1-2; unclear D gene. Germline values: CDR1 MNHEY, CDR2 SMNVEV (reference sequence). The CDR3 sequence is 14 residues long. Trimming took off 2 bases at V and 4 bases at J, with 11 bases between the two ends. This CDR3 is CASSLGGQTYGYTF. The DNA of the CDR3 is TGTGCCAGCAGTTTAGGAGGGCAGACCTATGGCTACACCTTC.

The rearrangement links TRBV29-1 to TRBJ1-2; D possibly corresponds to TRBD1 (6 bases). The CDR3 spans 13 residues. Germline-derived CDR1 and CDR2 are SQVTM and ANQGSEA. The germline V and J ends were trimmed by 4 bases and 4 bases, with 13 bases remaining between them. The CDR3 sequence: CSVGGTPIYGYTF. CDR3 coding DNA: TGCAGCGTTGGAGGGACACCGATCTATGGCTACACCTTC.

The chain uses TRBV9 and TRBJ2-7; D may match TRBD1 or TRBD2 (5 bases each). V gave up 10 bases and J gave up 7 bases, with 18 bases separating them. From germline, CDR1 is SGDLS and CDR2 YYNGEE. CDR3 size: 12 residues. CDR3 sequence (DNA): TGTGCCTCCGGGACCCTCGGGTGGGAGCAGTACTTC. It translates to CASGTLGWEQYF.

This clone is a singleton in its sample. The rearrangement joins TRBV6-5 to TRBJ2-2; 7 bases map to TRBD2. CDR1 is MNHEY, CDR2 SVGAGI, per germline. Trimming removed 6 bases from V and 0 bases from J; junction bases left unmatched: 4. This CDR3 comprises 15 residues. The chain's CDR3 is CASSRDYPNTGELFF. The CDR3 nucleotides are TGTGCCAGCAGCCGGGACTATCCGAACACCGGGGAGCTGTTTTTT.

The V and J genes are TRBV27 and TRBJ2-7, with TRBD2 identical over 11 bases. Germline V gene lookup returns CDR1 MNHEY and CDR2 SMNVEV (reference sequence). The CDR3 contains 16 residues. Unmatched junction bases numbered 12, after V lost 5 bases and J lost 6 bases. CDR3 DNA: TGTGCCAGCAGTACCAAGACTAGCGGGGTAATTAGCGAGCAGTACTTC. Translating gives CASSTKTSGVISEQYF.

The sample holds one count of this clone. The chain couples TRBV7-9 to TRBJ2-7; the match to TRBD2 covers 13 bases. V shed 5 bases, J shed 4 bases, and the junction held 11 bases outside the gene matches. The CDR3 is 17 amino acids. The germline V gene has CDR1 SEHNR and CDR2 FQNEAQ (reference sequence). CDR3 nucleotide sequence: TGTGCCAGCAGCGGCCAAGGACTAGCGGGGGAACTATACGAGCAGTACTTC. It translates to CASSGQGLAGELYEQYF.

V usage is TRBV7-6 and J usage is TRBJ2-3; no reliable D call. This CDR3 has 16 residues. Trimming cost V 3 bases and J 0 bases, with 13 bases left between them. Per germline, CDR1 SGHVS and CDR2 FNYEAQ. The CDR3 loop reads CASSFRSFSSTDTQYF. DNA for the CDR3: TGTGCCAGCAGCTTTAGAAGCTTCAGTAGCACAGATACGCAGTATTTT.

The chain combines TRBV5-1 with TRBJ2-1, with TRBD1 matching over 11 bases. The J segment lost 0 bases and the V segment lost 0 bases, leaving 2 bases of the junction unmatched. CDR1 is SGHRS, CDR2 YFSETQ, per germline. The CDR3 runs to 17 residues. CDR3 DNA: TGCGCCAGCAGCTTGGTTGGGACAGGGGGCTCCTACAATGAGCAGTTCTTC. Translated, it gives CASSLVGTGGSYNEQFF.

This clone was found a few times. The CDR3 here is CASSILWTDMNTEAFF. In DNA, the CDR3 is TGTGCCAGTAGTATTTTATGGACAGACATGAACACTGAAGCTTTCTTT. This chain uses TRBV19 with TRBJ1-1; a possible D gene is TRBD1 (6 bases). Trimming left V 3 bases short and J 0 bases short, with 14 bases between. Germline lookup yields CDR1 LNHDA and CDR2 SQIVND (reference sequence). The CDR3 spans 16 residues.

This rearrangement joins TRBV2 to TRBJ1-2; 9 nucleotides agree with TRBD1. CDR1 and CDR2 (germline): SNHLY, FYNNEI. V trimming: 4 bases; J trimming: 8 bases; junction bases outside the gene matches: 8. The CDR3 runs 14 residues. The CDR3 region is CASSVGQGMDGYTF. In DNA, the CDR3 is TGTGCCAGCAGTGTAGGACAGGGGATGGACGGCTACACCTTC.

CDR3 sequence: CASSQGVASGTEAFF. CDR3 DNA sequence: TGCGCCAGCAGCCAAGGAGTCGCGTCAGGGACTGAAGCTTTCTTT. The chain recombines TRBV4-3 with TRBJ1-1; the D gene is possibly TRBD1 (5 bases). Germline-derived CDR1 and CDR2 are LGHNA and YSLEER. The CDR3 runs 15 residues. V shed 1 base and J shed 5 bases, with 14 bases lying between them.